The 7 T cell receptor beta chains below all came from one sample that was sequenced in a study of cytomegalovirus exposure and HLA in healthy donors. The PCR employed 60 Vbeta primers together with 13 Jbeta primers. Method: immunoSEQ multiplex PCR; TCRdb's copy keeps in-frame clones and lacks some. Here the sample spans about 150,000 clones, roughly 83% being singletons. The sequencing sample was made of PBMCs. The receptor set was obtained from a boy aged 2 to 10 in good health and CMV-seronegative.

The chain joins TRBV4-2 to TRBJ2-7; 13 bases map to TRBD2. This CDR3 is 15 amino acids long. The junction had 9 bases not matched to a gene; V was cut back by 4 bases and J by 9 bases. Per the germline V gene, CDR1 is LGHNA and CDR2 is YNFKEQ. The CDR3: CASSRETSGRAPQYF. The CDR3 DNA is TGTGCCAGCAGCCGAGAAACTAGCGGGAGGGCCCCGCAGTACTTC.

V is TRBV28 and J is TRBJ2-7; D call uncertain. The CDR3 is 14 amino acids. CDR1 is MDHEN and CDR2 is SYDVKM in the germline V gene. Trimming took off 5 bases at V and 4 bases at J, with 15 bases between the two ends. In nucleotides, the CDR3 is TGTGCCAGCAGTCTCAGCGCCTATGGGTACGAGCAGTACTTC. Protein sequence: CASSLSAYGYEQYF.

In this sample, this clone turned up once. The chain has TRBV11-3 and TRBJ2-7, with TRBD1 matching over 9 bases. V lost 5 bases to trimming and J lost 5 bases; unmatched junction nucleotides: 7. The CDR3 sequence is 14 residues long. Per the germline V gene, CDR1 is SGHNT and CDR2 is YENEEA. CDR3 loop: CASSKQGAKDEQYF. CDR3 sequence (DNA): TGTGCCAGCAGCAAACAGGGGGCTAAAGACGAGCAGTACTTC.

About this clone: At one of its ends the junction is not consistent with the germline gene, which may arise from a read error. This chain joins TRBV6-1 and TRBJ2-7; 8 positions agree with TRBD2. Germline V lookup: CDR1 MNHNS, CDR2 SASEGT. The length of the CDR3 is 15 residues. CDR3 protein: CASREGASGSYEQYF. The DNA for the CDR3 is TGTGCCAGCAGGGAAGGGGCTAGCGGGTCCTACGAGCAGTACTTC.

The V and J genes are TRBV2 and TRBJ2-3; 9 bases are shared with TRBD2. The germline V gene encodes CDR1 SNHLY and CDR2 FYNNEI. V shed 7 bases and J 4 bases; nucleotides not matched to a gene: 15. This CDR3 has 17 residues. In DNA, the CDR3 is TGTGCCAGCACCACCTTTTGGGGCGGGAGGGCCCCAGATACGCAGTATTTT. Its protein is CASTTFWGGRAPDTQYF.

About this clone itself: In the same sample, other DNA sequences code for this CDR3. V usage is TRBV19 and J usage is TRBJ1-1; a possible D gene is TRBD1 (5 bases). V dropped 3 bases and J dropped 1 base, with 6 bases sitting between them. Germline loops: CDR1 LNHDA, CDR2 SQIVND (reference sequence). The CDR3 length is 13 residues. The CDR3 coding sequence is TGTGCCAGTAGTATTCAGGGGAACACTGAAGCTTTCTTT. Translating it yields CASSIQGNTEAFF.

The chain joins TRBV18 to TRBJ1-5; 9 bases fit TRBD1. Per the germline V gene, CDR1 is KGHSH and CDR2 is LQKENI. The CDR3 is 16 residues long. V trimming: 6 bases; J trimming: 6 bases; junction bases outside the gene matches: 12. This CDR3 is CASSPQGDRVTQPQHF. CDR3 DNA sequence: TGTGCCAGCTCTCCTCAGGGGGACAGGGTTACTCAGCCCCAGCATTTT.